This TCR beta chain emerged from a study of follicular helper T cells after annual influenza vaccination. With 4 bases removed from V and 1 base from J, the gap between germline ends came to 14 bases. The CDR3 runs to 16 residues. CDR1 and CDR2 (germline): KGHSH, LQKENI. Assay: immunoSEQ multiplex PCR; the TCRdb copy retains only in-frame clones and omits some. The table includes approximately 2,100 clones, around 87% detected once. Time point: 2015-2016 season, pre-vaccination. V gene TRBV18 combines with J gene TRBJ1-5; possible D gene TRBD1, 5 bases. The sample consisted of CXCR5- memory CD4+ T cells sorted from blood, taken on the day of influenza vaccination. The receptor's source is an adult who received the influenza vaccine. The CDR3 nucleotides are TGTGCCAGCTCACTGAAACGGGACGGGAGCAATCAGCCCCAGCATTTT. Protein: CASSLKRDGSNQPQHF.